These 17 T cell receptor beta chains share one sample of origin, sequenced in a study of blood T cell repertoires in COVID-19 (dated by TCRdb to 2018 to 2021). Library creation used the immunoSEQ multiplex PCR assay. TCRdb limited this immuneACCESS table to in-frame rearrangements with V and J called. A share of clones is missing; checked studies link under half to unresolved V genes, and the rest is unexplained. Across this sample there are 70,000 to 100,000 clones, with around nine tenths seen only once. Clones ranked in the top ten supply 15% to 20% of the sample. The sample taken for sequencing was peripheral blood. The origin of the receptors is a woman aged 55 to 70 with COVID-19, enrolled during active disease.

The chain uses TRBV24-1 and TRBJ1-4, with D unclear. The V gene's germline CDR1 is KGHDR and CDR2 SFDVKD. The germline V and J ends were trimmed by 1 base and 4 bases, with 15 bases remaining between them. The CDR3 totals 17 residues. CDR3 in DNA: TGTGCCACCAGTGATTTCGGGTCCCCTCCCCATAATGAAAAACTGTTTTTT. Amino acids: CATSDFGSPPHNEKLFF.

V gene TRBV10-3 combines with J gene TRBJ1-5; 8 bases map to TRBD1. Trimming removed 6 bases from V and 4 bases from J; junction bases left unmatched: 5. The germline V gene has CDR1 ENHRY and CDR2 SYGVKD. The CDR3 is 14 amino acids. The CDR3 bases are TGTGCCATCAGCCAGGGGGCAGGGAATCAGCCCCAGCATTTT. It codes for CAISQGAGNQPQHF.

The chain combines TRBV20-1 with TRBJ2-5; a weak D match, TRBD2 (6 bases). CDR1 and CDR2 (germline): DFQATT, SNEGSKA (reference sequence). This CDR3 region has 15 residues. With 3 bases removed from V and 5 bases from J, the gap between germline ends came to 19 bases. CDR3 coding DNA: TGCAGTGCTAGTGGAGTTCAGGGACTGCTCGAGACCCAGTACTTC. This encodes CSASGVQGLLETQYF.

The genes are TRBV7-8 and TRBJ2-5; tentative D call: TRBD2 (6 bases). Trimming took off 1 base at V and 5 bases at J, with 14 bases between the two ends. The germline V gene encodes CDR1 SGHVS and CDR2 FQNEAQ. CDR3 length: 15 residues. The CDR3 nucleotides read TGTGCCAGCAGCTTAGTCGGGGGACGACTCGAGACCCAGTACTTC. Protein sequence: CASSLVGGRLETQYF.

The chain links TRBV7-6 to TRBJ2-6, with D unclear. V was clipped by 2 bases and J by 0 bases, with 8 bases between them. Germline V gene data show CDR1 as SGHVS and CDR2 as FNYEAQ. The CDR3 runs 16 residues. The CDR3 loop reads CASSLQSVSGANVLTF. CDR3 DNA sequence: TGTGCCAGCAGCTTACAATCGGTCTCTGGGGCCAACGTCCTGACTTTC.

In DNA, the CDR3 is TGTGCCAGCAGCTTAGGGGGGACTAGCATGGAGACCCAGTACTTC. Translation: CASSLGGTSMETQYF. The gene calls are TRBV11-2 and TRBJ2-5; 9 nucleotides line up with TRBD2. The CDR3 totals 15 residues. Germline loops: CDR1 SGHAT, CDR2 FQNNGV. Trimming removed 1 base from V and 5 bases from J; junction bases left unmatched: 5.

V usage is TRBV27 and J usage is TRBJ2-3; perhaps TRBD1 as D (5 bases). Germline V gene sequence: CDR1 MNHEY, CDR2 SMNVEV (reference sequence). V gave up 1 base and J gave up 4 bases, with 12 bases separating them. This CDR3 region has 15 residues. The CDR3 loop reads CASSLLGVGSDTQYF. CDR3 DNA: TGTGCCAGCAGTTTATTAGGGGTGGGGTCAGATACGCAGTATTTT.

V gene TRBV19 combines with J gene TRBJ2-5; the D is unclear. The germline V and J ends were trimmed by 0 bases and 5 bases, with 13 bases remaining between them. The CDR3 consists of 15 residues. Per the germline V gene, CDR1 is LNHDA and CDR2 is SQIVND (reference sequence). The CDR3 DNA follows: TGTGCCAGTAGTATAGATCTAGTCCTAACGGAGACCCAGTACTTC. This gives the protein CASSIDLVLTETQYF.

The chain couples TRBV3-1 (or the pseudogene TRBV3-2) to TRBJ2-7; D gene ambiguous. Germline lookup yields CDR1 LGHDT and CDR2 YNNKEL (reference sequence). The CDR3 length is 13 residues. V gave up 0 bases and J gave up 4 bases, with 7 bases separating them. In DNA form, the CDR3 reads TGTGCCAGCAGCCAAGATTGGCATTACGAGCAGTACTTC. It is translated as CASSQDWHYEQYF.

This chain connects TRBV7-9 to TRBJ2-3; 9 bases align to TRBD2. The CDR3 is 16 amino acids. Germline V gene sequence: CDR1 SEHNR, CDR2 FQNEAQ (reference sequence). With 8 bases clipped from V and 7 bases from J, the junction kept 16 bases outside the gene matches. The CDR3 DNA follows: TGTGCCAGCGGAGATAGTGCGGGGGGGCCCCCTAATACGCAGTATTTT. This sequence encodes CASGDSAGGPPNTQYF.

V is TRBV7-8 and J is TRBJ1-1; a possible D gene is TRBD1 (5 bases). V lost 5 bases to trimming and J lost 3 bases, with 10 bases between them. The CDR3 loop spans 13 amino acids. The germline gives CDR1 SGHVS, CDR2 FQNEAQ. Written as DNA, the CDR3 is TGTGCCAGCAGCACTCAGGGTGACACTGAAGCTTTCTTT. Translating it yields CASSTQGDTEAFF.

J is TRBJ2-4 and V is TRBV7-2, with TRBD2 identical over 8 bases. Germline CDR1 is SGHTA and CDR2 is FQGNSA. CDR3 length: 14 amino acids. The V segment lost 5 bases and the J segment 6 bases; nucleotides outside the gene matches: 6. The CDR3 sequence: CASSLSGEGNIQYF. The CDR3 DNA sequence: TGTGCCAGCAGCCTTAGCGGGGAGGGAAACATTCAGTACTTC.

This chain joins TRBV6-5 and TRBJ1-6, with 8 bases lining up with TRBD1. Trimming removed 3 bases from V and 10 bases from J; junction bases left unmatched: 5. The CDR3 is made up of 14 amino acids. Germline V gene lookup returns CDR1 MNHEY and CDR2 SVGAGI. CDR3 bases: TGTGCCAGCAGTTATACAGGGGGGCGGTCACCCCTCCACTTT. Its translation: CASSYTGGRSPLHF.

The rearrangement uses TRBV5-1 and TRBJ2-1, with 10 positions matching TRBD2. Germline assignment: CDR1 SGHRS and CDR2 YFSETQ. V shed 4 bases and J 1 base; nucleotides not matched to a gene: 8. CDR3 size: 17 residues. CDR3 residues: CASSPAPSGSSYNEQFF. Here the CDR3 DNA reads TGCGCCAGCAGCCCTGCCCCTAGCGGGAGTTCCTACAATGAGCAGTTCTTC.

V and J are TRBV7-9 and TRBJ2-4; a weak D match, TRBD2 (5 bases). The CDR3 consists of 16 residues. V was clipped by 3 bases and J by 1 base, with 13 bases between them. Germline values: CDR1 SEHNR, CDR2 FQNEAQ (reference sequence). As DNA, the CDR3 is TGTGCCAGCAGCTTTAGTCCCGGCGGGGCCAAAAACATTCAGTACTTC. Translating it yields CASSFSPGGAKNIQYF.

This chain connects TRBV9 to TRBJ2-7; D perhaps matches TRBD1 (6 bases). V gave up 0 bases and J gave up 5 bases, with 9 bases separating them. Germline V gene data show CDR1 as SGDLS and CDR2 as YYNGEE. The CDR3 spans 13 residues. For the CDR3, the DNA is TGTGCCAGCAGCGTAGCGGCAGGGGACGAGCAGTACTTC. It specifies CASSVAAGDEQYF.

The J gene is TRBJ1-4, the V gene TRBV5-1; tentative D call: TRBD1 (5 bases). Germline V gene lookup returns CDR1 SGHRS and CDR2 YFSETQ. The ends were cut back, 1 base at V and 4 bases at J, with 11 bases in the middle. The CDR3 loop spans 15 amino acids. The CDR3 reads CASSLSGGINEKLFF. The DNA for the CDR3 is TGCGCCAGCAGCTTGTCGGGGGGTATTAATGAAAAACTGTTTTTT. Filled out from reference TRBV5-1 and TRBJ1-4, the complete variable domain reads KAGVTQTPRYLIKTRGQQVTLSCSPISGHRSVSWYQQTPGQGLQFLFEYFSETQRNKGNFPGRFSGRQFSNSRSEMNVSTLELGDSALYLCASSLSGGINEKLFFGSGTQLSVL.